The present T cell receptor beta chain was sequenced within a study of siplizumab effects on memory and regulatory T cells. Notes on this clone: Its antigen remains unknown.

The CDR3 length is 17 residues. Germline V gene sequence: CDR1 MGHRA, CDR2 YSYEKL. V lost 1 base and J lost 0, with 13 bases in between. Findings and limits, study-wide: Naive T cells appeared more varied than memory cells and looked like key alloresponse contributors. Siplizumab significantly reduced alloreactive sequences traceable to unstimulated CD4+ memory cells. In controls, 25% to 30% of mappable alloreactive CD4+ clones were Treg-derived on average, versus roughly 69% with siplizumab. Siplizumab cultures yielded proliferating Tregs whose suppressive function was not confirmed.

Clones were read by immunoSEQ multiplex PCR, and TCRdb kept only the in-frame ones, dropping some. The table has about 40,000 clones, roughly 90% seen once. The sample consisted of naive CD4+ T cells sorted from blood. This receptor was obtained from a human donor in good health. The chain recombines TRBV4-1 with TRBJ2-4; D unresolved. The DNA for the CDR3 is TGCGCCAGCAGCCAAGGACGCCAGGTGGGAGCCAAAAACATTCAGTACTTC. As protein: CASSQGRQVGAKNIQYF.